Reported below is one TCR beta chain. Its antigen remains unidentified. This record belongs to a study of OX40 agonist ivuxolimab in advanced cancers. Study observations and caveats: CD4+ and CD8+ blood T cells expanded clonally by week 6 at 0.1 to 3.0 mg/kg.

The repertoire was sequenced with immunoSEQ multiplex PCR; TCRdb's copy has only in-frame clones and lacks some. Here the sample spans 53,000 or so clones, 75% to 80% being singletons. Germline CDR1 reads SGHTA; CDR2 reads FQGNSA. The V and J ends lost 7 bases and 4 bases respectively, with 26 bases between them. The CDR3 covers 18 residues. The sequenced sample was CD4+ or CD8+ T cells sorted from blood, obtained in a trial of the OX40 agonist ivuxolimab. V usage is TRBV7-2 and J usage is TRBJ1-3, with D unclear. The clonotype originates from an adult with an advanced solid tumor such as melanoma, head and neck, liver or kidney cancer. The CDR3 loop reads CASNNPREGVRHGNTIYF. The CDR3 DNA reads TGTGCCAGCAATAATCCTAGGGAGGGAGTACGTCACGGAAACACCATATATTTT.